These 3 T cell receptor beta chains were sequenced from one sample in a study of T cell repertoires in cytomegalovirus infection. One entry per CDR3 protein results from TCRdb running MiXCR on the reads. The sample lists over 300,000 distinct CDR3 sequences, roughly 9.5% occurring once. Sample: PBMCs. The source of these receptors is a human donor in good health (CMV status not recorded). Some clones in this sample may be carry-over from other donors' samples.

This clonotype was observed a few times. The rearrangement links TRBV6-2 or TRBV6-3 to TRBJ2-3; perhaps TRBD1 as D (6 bases). The CDR3 has 13 residues. Trimming stripped 6 bases from V and 3 bases from J, with 10 bases between. The V gene's germline CDR1 is MNHEY and CDR2 SVGEGT. This CDR3 is CASRTDRTDTQYF. The DNA of the CDR3 is TGTGCCAGCAGAACTGACAGGACAGATACGCAGTATTTT.

There are many counts of this clonotype. This chain uses TRBV6-2 or TRBV6-3 with TRBJ2-4, with a possible D match to TRBD1 (8 bases). Germline CDR1 and CDR2: MNHEY and SVGEGT. The CDR3 contains 15 residues. The V and J ends lost 5 bases and 8 bases respectively, with 19 bases between them. The chain's CDR3 is CASSPTGGGIDIQYF. CDR3 in DNA: TGTGCCAGCAGTCCCACAGGGGGAGGGATAGACATTCAGTACTTC.

V and J are TRBV7-3 and TRBJ2-3, with a weak D call TRBD2 (6 bases). The CDR3 length is 16 residues. V lost 5 bases to trimming and J lost 3 bases, with 18 bases between them. In germline, CDR1 is SGHTA, CDR2 FQGTGA. In nucleotides, the CDR3 is TGTGCCAGCAGCGAAATACCGGGACTGGAGACAGATACGCAGTATTTT. This encodes CASSEIPGLETDTQYF.